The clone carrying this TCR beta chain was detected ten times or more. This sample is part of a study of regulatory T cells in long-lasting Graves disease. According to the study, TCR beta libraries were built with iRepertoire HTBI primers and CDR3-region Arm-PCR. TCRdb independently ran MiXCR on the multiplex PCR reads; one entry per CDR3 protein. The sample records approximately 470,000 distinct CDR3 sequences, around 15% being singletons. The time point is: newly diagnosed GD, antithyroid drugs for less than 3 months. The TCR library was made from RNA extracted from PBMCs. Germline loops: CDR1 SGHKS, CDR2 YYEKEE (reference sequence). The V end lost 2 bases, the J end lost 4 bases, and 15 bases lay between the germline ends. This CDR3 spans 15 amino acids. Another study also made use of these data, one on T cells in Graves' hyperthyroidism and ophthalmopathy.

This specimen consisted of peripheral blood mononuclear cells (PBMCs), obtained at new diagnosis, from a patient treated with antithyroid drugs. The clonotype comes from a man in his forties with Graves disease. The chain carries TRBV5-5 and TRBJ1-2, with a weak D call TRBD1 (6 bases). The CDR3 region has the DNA TGTGCCAGCAGCTTCGGGGACACCGACGTCTATGGCTACACCTTC. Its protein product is CASSFGDTDVYGYTF. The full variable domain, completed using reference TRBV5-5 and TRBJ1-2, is DAGVTQSPTHLIKTRGQQVTLRCSPISGHKSVSWYQQVLGQGPQFIFQYYEKEERGRGNFPDRFSARQFPNYSSELNVNALLLGDSALYLCASSFGDTDVYGYTFGSGTRLTVV.